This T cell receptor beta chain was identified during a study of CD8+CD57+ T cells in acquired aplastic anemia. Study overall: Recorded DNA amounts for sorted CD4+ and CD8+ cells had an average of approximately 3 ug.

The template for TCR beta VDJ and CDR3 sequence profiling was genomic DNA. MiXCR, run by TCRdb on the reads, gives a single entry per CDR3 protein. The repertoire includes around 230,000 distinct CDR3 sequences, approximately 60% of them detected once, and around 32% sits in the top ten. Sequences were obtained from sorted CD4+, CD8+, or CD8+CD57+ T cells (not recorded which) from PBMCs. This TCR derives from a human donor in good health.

CDR3 sequence: CASSWVPFDEQYF. For the CDR3, the DNA is TGTGCCAGCAGTTGGGTCCCCTTCGACGAGCAGTACTTC. This chain links TRBV7-2 with TRBJ2-7, with D unclear. The CDR3 spans 13 residues. Trimming removed 6 bases at V and 5 bases at J, with 14 bases between. The germline V gene encodes CDR1 SGHTA and CDR2 FQGNSA.